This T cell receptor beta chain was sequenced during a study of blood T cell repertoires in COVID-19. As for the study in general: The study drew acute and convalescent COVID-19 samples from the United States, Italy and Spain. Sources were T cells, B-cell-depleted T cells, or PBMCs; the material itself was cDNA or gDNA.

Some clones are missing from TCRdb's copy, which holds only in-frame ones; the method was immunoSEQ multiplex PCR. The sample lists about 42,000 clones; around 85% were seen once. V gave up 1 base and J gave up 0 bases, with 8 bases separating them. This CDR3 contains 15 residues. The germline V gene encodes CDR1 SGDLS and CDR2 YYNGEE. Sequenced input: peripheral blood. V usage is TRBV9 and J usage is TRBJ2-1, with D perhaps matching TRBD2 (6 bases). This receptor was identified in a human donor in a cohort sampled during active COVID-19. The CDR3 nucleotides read TGTGCCAGCAGCGTAAAGACTAGCTCCTACAATGAGCAGTTCTTC. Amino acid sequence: CASSVKTSSYNEQFF.